These 5 T cell receptor beta chains came from one sample sequenced in a study of shared clonotypes between healthy human individuals. The protocol was immunoSEQ multiplex PCR, while the TCRdb copy is restricted to in-frame clones and leaves out a portion. The sample lists hundreds of thousands of clones, about two thirds seen once, with 1.8% in the top ten. Sequenced input: memory CD4+ T cells sorted from blood. Subset defined: CD45RA-negative fraction. The receptor set was obtained from a woman aged 25 to 39 in good health.

This chain connects TRBV19 to TRBJ1-5; D uncertain. Germline CDR1 LNHDA, CDR2 SQIVND (reference sequence). Trimming pared 5 bases from V and 7 bases from J, leaving 15 bases between. This CDR3 has 14 residues. CDR3: CASSPKPGWQPQHF. CDR3 bases: TGTGCCAGTAGTCCCAAGCCCGGCTGGCAGCCCCAGCATTTT.

CDR3 sequence reads: CASSLVRAHGHNQPQHF. CDR3 in DNA: TGTGCCAGCAGCTTGGTACGGGCCCATGGCCACAATCAGCCCCAGCATTTT. The chain employs TRBV5-8 and TRBJ1-5, with no clear D. CDR3 length equals 17 residues. CDR1 is SGHTS, CDR2 YDEGEE, per germline. The ends were cut back, 0 bases at V and 3 bases at J, with 16 bases in the middle.

J is TRBJ2-7 and V is TRBV7-2; perhaps TRBD2 as D (6 bases). V lost 2 bases, J lost 2 bases, and 13 bases lay in between. The CDR3 sequence is 15 residues long. Germline V gene data show CDR1 as SGHTA and CDR2 as FQGNSA. CDR3 sequence reads: CASSLMGLIPYEQYF. CDR3 in DNA: TGTGCCAGCAGCTTAATGGGACTGATCCCCTACGAGCAGTACTTC.

Written as DNA, the CDR3 is TGTGCCAGCAGTGTCGGGGCCGAGCAGTACTTC. Protein product: CASSVGAEQYF. This chain joins TRBV6-1 and TRBJ2-7; D possibly matches TRBD1 or TRBD2 (5 bases each). CDR3 length: 11 amino acids. Per germline, CDR1 MNHNS and CDR2 SASEGT. V was cut by 4 bases and J by 6 bases, with 7 bases left in between.

Concerning this clone: This CDR3 is also generated by other DNA sequences in the sample. This chain links TRBV5-1 with TRBJ2-5; TRBD2 matches 12 bases. CDR3 length equals 15 residues. Germline V gives CDR1 SGHRS, CDR2 YFSETQ. V dropped 3 bases and J dropped 1; count of bases not matched to a gene: 1. The DNA for the CDR3 is TGCGCCAGCAGCTCACTAGCGGGAGGCCAAGAGACCCAGTACTTC. Translating gives CASSSLAGGQETQYF.